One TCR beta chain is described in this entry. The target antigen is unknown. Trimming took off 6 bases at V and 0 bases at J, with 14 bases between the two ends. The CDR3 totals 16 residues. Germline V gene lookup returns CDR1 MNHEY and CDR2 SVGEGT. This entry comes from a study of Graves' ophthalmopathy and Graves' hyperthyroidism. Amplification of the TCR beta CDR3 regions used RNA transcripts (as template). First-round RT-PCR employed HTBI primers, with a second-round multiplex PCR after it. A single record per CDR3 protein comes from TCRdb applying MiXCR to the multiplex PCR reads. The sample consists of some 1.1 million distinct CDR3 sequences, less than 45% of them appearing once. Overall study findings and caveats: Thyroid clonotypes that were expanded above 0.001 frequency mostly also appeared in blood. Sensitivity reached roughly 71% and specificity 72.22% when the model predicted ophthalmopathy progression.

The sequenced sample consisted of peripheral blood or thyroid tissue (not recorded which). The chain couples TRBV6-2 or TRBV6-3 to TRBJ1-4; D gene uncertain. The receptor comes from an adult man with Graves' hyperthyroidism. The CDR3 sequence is CASRSRESTTNEKLFF. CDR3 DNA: TGTGCCAGCAGATCACGGGAATCTACAACTAATGAAAAACTGTTTTTT.